This is a list of T cell receptor beta chains from one sample in a study of blood T cell repertoires in COVID-19. Assay: immunoSEQ multiplex PCR; the TCRdb copy retains only in-frame clones and omits some. This sample yields 200,000 or so clones, of which about 86% are seen a single time; around an eighth belongs to the top ten. Sequences were obtained from peripheral blood. These receptor sequences come from a young man with active or convalescent COVID-19. CDR3s include the opening cysteine and the closing phenylalanine or tryptophan. Each record gives: clone size, V gene, CDR3 length, J gene, D gene, CDR3 protein, CDR3 DNA. The D gene is left open where the match is weak. Clone size, where shown, is once, few, many, or a class for clones that have expanded.

size: .
V: TRBV27
length: 15
J: TRBJ2-1
D: TRBD2
CDR3: CASSSSGRAFYEQFF
DNA: TGTGCCAGCAGTTCAAGCGGGAGGGCTTTCTATGAGCAGTTCTTC

size: .
V: TRBV3-1/TRBV3-2
length: 15
J: TRBJ2-3
D: .
CDR3: CASSQSSGITDTQYF
DNA: TGTGCCAGCAGCCAATCTTCCGGGATCACAGATACGCAGTATTTT

size: .
V: TRBV18
length: 16
J: TRBJ1-3
D: TRBD1
CDR3: CASSPDRGLSGDTIYF
DNA: TGTGCCAGCTCACCAGACAGGGGCCTCAGCGGTGACACCATATATTTT

size: .
V: TRBV5-5
length: 14
J: TRBJ2-2
D: TRBD1
CDR3: CASSGQGWTGELFF
DNA: TGTGCCAGCAGTGGACAGGGCTGGACCGGGGAGCTGTTTTTT

size: few
V: TRBV30
length: 17
J: TRBJ1-2
D: TRBD1
CDR3: CAGGRDRGLFANYGYTF
DNA: TGTGCCGGCGGCCGGGACAGGGGGCTATTTGCTAACTATGGCTACACCTTC

size: .
V: TRBV10-1
length: 14
J: TRBJ2-1
D: .
CDR3: CASSAGSSVNEQFF
DNA: TGCGCCAGCAGTGCGGGCTCTAGCGTGAATGAGCAGTTCTTC

size: .
V: TRBV28
length: 12
J: TRBJ2-7
D: .
CDR3: CASRLNSYEQYF
DNA: TGTGCCAGCAGGCTCAACAGTTACGAGCAGTACTTC

size: .
V: TRBV6-2/TRBV6-3
length: 15
J: TRBJ2-7
D: .
CDR3: CASSYSAQGLREQYF
DNA: TGTGCCAGCAGTTACTCCGCTCAGGGGCTCCGGGAGCAGTACTTC

size: .
V: TRBV30
length: 14
J: TRBJ1-4
D: .
CDR3: CAWTPARTGEKLFF
DNA: TGTGCCTGGACACCCGCCCGAACAGGGGAAAAACTGTTTTTT

size: once
V: TRBV6-5
length: 16
J: TRBJ2-3
D: .
CDR3: CASSLTGRPSTDTQYF
DNA: TGTGCCAGCAGTTTAACCGGGAGACCTAGCACAGATACGCAGTATTTT